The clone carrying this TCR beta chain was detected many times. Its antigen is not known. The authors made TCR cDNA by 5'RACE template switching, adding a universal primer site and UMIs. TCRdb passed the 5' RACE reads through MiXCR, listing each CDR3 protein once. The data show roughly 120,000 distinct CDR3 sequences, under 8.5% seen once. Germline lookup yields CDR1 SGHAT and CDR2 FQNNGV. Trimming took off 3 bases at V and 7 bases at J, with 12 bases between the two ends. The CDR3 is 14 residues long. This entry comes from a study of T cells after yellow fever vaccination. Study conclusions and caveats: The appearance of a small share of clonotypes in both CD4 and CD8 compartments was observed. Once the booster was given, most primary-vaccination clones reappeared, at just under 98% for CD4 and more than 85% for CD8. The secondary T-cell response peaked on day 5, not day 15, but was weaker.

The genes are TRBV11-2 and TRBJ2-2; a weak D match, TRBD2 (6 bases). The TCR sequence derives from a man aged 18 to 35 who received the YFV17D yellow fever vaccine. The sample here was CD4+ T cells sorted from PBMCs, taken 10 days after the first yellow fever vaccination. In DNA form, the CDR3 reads TGTGCCAGCAGCTTTCCCGGGGGTGGCGGGGAGCTGTTTTTT. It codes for CASSFPGGGGELFF.